The 15 T cell receptor beta chains presented below share a single source sample, sequenced in a study of siplizumab effects on memory and regulatory T cells. Sequenced by immunoSEQ multiplex PCR; TCRdb stores in-frame clones only, minus some. The sample contains some 100,000 clones, roughly 93% of which appear only once. What was sequenced was CD8+ T cells sorted from blood. These receptors were obtained from a human donor in good health.

CDR3 sequence reads: CASSEGQGGSYEQYF. In DNA, the CDR3 is TGTGCCAGCAGCGAGGGACAGGGGGGATCCTACGAGCAGTACTTC. The chain carries TRBV5-4 and TRBJ2-7, with 11 bases matching TRBD1. V lost 4 bases to trimming and J lost 1 base; unmatched junction nucleotides: 4. This CDR3 has 15 amino acids. The germline CDR1 and CDR2 sequences are SGHNT and YYREEE (reference sequence).

J is TRBJ1-6 and V is TRBV2; D gene unclear. V was pared by 6 bases and J by 13 bases, with 10 bases between. The CDR3 loop spans 11 amino acids. From germline, CDR1 is SNHLY and CDR2 FYNNEI. The CDR3 DNA sequence: TGTGCCAGCAGCAACTTGGTTCCCCTCCACTTT. Protein: CASSNLVPLHF. The variable domain in full, completed from reference TRBV2 and TRBJ1-6, reads EPEVTQTPSHQVTQMGQEVILRCVPISNHLYFYWYRQILGQKVEFLVSFYNNEISEKSEIFDDQFSVERPDGSNFTLKIRSTKLEDSAMYFCASSNLVPLHFGNGTRLTVT.

V gene TRBV27 combines with J gene TRBJ1-5; 7 bases match TRBD1. The trim removed 3 bases at V and 3 bases at J, leaving 8 bases unmatched. The CDR3 sequence is 16 residues long. CDR1 and CDR2 (germline): MNHEY, SMNVEV (reference sequence). The CDR3 here is CASSLTTGALNQPQHF. DNA for the CDR3: TGTGCCAGCAGTTTGACCACAGGGGCGCTCAATCAGCCCCAGCATTTT.

This chain joins TRBV14 and TRBJ1-1; the D gene is possibly TRBD1 (5 bases). Germline assignment: CDR1 SGHDN and CDR2 FVKESK. The CDR3 totals 14 residues. Trimming left V 4 bases short and J 5 bases short, with 14 bases between. The CDR3: CASSPLQRGTEAFF. In nucleotides, the CDR3 is TGTGCCAGCAGCCCGCTGCAGAGGGGTACTGAAGCTTTCTTT.

The gene calls are TRBV5-6 and TRBJ2-7; maybe TRBD2 (5 bases). V was cut by 0 bases and J by 5 bases, with 12 bases left in between. In germline, CDR1 is SGHDT, CDR2 YYEEEE. The CDR3 runs 14 residues. Here the CDR3 reads CASSLGRTLHEQYF. Written as DNA, the CDR3 is TGTGCCAGCAGCTTGGGCCGGACTCTTCACGAGCAGTACTTC.

This chain connects TRBV9 to TRBJ1-2; tentatively, D is TRBD1 (6 bases). Trimming took off 0 bases at V and 5 bases at J, with 17 bases between the two ends. Looked up from germline, CDR1 is SGDLS and CDR2 is YYNGEE. This CDR3 region has 16 residues. CDR3 in amino acids: CASSVATGLDLYGYTF. In nucleotides, the CDR3 is TGTGCCAGCAGCGTAGCTACAGGGTTAGACTTATATGGCTACACCTTC.

CDR3 DNA: TGCGCCAGCAGCCAGCAGACTGTCTATAATTCACCCCTCCACTTT. Protein sequence: CASSQQTVYNSPLHF. The chain joins TRBV4-1 to TRBJ1-6; D remains ambiguous. CDR1 and CDR2 (germline): MGHRA, YSYEKL. The CDR3 covers 15 residues. V was shortened by 3 bases and J by 3 bases, with 9 bases between the two germline ends.

V usage is TRBV7-2 and J usage is TRBJ1-1; possibly TRBD1 for D (5 bases). Per germline, CDR1 SGHTA and CDR2 FQGNSA. Trimming cost V 5 bases and J 1 base, with 8 bases left between them. The CDR3 totals 13 residues. The CDR3 DNA is TGTGCCAGCAGCCCGGGGGGGAACACTGAAGCTTTCTTT. Translation gives CASSPGGNTEAFF.

The V and J genes are TRBV19 and TRBJ2-7, with a tentative D call TRBD1 (5 bases). Trimming left V 5 bases short and J 0 bases short, with 11 bases between. CDR1 LNHDA and CDR2 SQIVND come from the germline V gene (reference sequence). This CDR3 comprises 14 residues. The CDR3 nucleotides read TGTGCCAGTAGTTTAACAGGTTTCTCCTACGAGCAGTACTTC. Translating gives CASSLTGFSYEQYF. Full variable domain (outside the CDR3, taken from reference TRBV19 and TRBJ2-7): DGGITQSPKYLFRKEGQNVTLSCEQNLNHDAMYWYRQDPGQGLRLIYYSQIVNDFQKGDIAEGYSVSREKKESFPLTVTSAQKNPTAFYLCASSLTGFSYEQYFGPGTRLTVT.

The CDR3 DNA follows: TGTGCCAGCAGTTACTTGGGGAGCACCTCCGAGCAGTACTTC. This translates into CASSYLGSTSEQYF. V gene TRBV6-6 combines with J gene TRBJ2-7, with D perhaps matching TRBD2 (5 bases). CDR1 and CDR2 from the germline V gene are MNHNY and SVGAGI (reference sequence). V lost 1 base to trimming and J lost 6 bases, with 13 bases between them. CDR3 size: 14 residues.

V is TRBV7-9 and J is TRBJ1-1; D is unresolved. The CDR3 consists of 11 residues. Germline-derived CDR1 and CDR2 are SEHNR and FQNEAQ (reference sequence). V was cut by 3 bases and J by 5 bases, with 4 bases left in between. CDR3 protein: CASSFGTEAFF. Here the CDR3 DNA reads TGTGCCAGCAGCTTTGGAACTGAAGCTTTCTTT. The full variable domain, with the rest looked up from reference TRBV7-9 and TRBJ1-1, is DTGVSQNPRHKITKRGQNVTFRCDPISEHNRLYWYRQTLGQGPEFLTYFQNEAQLEKSRLLSDRFSAERPKGSFSTLEIQRTEQGDSAMYLCASSFGTEAFFGQGTRLTVV.

The V gene is TRBV7-9, the J gene TRBJ2-3; possibly TRBD1 or TRBD2 for D (5 bases each). The V end lost 4 bases, the J end lost 2 bases, and 16 bases lay between the germline ends. The CDR3 totals 16 residues. From germline, CDR1 is SEHNR and CDR2 FQNEAQ (reference sequence). The CDR3 nucleotides are TGTGCCAGCAGCTCCGAGGGAGACAGTTCCACAGATACGCAGTATTTT. This codes for CASSSEGDSSTDTQYF.

The rearrangement joins TRBV15 to TRBJ2-1, with TRBD1 matching over 10 bases. V lost 3 bases, J lost 8 bases, and 13 bases stayed unmatched. This CDR3 spans 17 amino acids. Germline lookup yields CDR1 LNHNV and CDR2 YYDKDF (reference sequence). Here the CDR3 reads CATSRPQRQGAIDEQFF. In DNA, the CDR3 is TGTGCCACCAGCAGGCCACAGCGACAGGGGGCGATCGATGAGCAGTTCTTC.

The rearrangement links TRBV30 to TRBJ2-1; 13 bases map to TRBD2. CDR1 and CDR2 (germline): GTSNPN, SVGIG (reference sequence). V lost 4 bases and J lost 6; bases outside the gene matches: 9. The CDR3 consists of 16 residues. In DNA form, the CDR3 reads TGTGCCTGGACCGGGACTAGCGGGACGTGGCTCAATGAGCAGTTCTTC. Translation: CAWTGTSGTWLNEQFF.

The rearrangement links TRBV4-3 to TRBJ2-1; D is possibly TRBD1 (7 bases). CDR1 and CDR2 (germline): LGHNA, YSLEER. Trimming cost V 0 bases and J 1 base, with 13 bases left between them. The CDR3 is 17 residues long. The CDR3 bases are TGCGCCAGCAGCCAAGATAGACAGGGAGGATCCTACAATGAGCAGTTCTTC. Translating gives CASSQDRQGGSYNEQFF.